The 2 T cell receptor beta chains in this list originate from one sample, sequenced in a study of T cells in localized non-small cell lung cancer. Sequencing used immunoSEQ multiplex PCR; TCRdb keeps in-frame clones, though not all of them. The top ten clones hold under 30% of a sample with about 16,000 clones, 85% of them seen once. Sequencing used peripheral blood, obtained before any cancer treatment. These receptors were collected from a male donor older than 55 with stage I lung adenocarcinoma.

V usage is TRBV19 and J usage is TRBJ1-6; weak D call: TRBD1 (5 bases). Trimming stripped 3 bases from V and 5 bases from J, with 8 bases between. This CDR3 region has 14 residues. Germline CDR1 LNHDA, CDR2 SQIVND (reference sequence). This CDR3 reads CASSILQDNSPLHF. CDR3 DNA: TGTGCCAGTAGTATTCTACAGGATAATTCACCCCTCCACTTT.

The CDR3 loop is CASSRPTGEKLFF. CDR3 in DNA: TGTGCCAGCAGTCGCCCGACAGGGGAAAAACTGTTTTTT. The chain employs TRBV28 and TRBJ1-4; TRBD1 aligns across 7 bases. CDR3 length: 13 amino acids. In germline, CDR1 is MDHEN, CDR2 SYDVKM. J was trimmed by 8 bases and V by 5 bases; bases with no gene match: 5.